These 21 T cell receptor beta chains were all obtained from the same sample, sequenced in a study of blood T cell repertoires in COVID-19. This table comes from immunoSEQ multiplex PCR, and its TCRdb copy is limited to in-frame clones, with some not included. The sample contains roughly 150,000 clones, 70% to 90% of which appear only once. Sample: peripheral blood. The receptor source for this set is a woman between 70 and 85 years old with acute or convalescent COVID-19.

CDR3 DNA sequence: TGTGCCAGCACTGTTGGGGGGGAGACCCAGTACTTC. Its protein is CASTVGGETQYF. The chain couples TRBV3-1 (or the pseudogene TRBV3-2) to TRBJ2-5; D is possibly TRBD2 (6 bases). V was cut by 7 bases and J by 5 bases, with 11 bases left in between. From germline, CDR1 is LGHDT and CDR2 YNNKEL (reference sequence). This CDR3 comprises 12 residues.

The V call is TRBV7-9, the J call TRBJ2-6; D is unclear. The germline V and J ends were trimmed by 5 bases and 2 bases, with 13 bases remaining between them. The CDR3 sequence is 16 residues long. The V gene's germline CDR1 is SEHNR and CDR2 FQNEAQ (reference sequence). CDR3 sequence: CASSPSRPTGANVLTF. The CDR3 bases are TGTGCCAGCAGCCCCTCGAGGCCAACTGGGGCCAACGTCCTGACTTTC.

The chain uses TRBV25-1 and TRBJ2-3; D might be TRBD2 (6 bases). Germline CDR1 MGHDK, CDR2 SYGVNS. The CDR3 has 14 amino acids. Trimming took off 4 bases at V and 0 bases at J, with 8 bases between the two ends. The DNA of the CDR3 is TGTGCCAGCAGTGGGCGGGGAAGCACAGATACGCAGTATTTT. Translation: CASSGRGSTDTQYF.

The chain recombines TRBV2 with TRBJ2-3; no clear D. Germline assignment: CDR1 SNHLY and CDR2 FYNNEI. The CDR3 has 13 residues. V lost 8 bases, J lost 2 bases, and 11 bases lay in between. The CDR3 here is CASQEVDTDTQYF. CDR3 DNA: TGTGCCAGCCAAGAGGTGGACACAGATACGCAGTATTTT.

This chain joins TRBV6-1 and TRBJ1-2, with 7 bases aligning to TRBD1. V lost 2 bases to trimming and J lost 4 bases; unmatched junction nucleotides: 10. The CDR3 spans 16 residues. CDR1 and CDR2 from the germline V gene are MNHNS and SASEGT. The CDR3 nucleotides are TGTGCCAGCAGTGAATTCGGGACAGCTATTTCCTATGGCTACACCTTC. Encoded protein: CASSEFGTAISYGYTF.

V gene TRBV18 combines with J gene TRBJ2-1; weak D call: TRBD1 (5 bases). The V gene lost 3 bases and the J gene lost 3 bases, with 15 bases spanning the gap. The CDR3 totals 16 residues. Per the germline V gene, CDR1 is KGHSH and CDR2 is LQKENI. As DNA, the CDR3 is TGTGCCAGCTCACCCCCGACTGGAACAGGCTACAATGAGCAGTTCTTC. Translated, it gives CASSPPTGTGYNEQFF.

The chain is built from TRBV3-1 (or the pseudogene TRBV3-2) and TRBJ2-7, with D maybe TRBD1 (5 bases). V was shortened by 2 bases and J by 6 bases, with 11 bases between the two germline ends. CDR1 and CDR2 (germline): LGHDT, YNNKEL (reference sequence). This CDR3 contains 13 residues. The CDR3 DNA is TGTGCCAGCAGCCAACAGGGAAGAGCCGAGCAGTACGTC. Its protein product is CASSQQGRAEQYV.

This clone showed up just once. This chain connects TRBV6-6 to TRBJ2-5, with D possibly being TRBD2 (6 bases). The CDR3 runs 14 residues. Germline V gene data show CDR1 as MNHNY and CDR2 as SVGAGI (reference sequence). Trimming removed 3 bases at V and 2 bases at J, with 10 bases between. The CDR3 protein is CASSYGTSQETQYF. The CDR3, as DNA: TGTGCCAGCAGTTATGGGACTTCTCAAGAGACCCAGTACTTC.

J is TRBJ1-3 and V is TRBV5-1; 9 nucleotides align to TRBD1. The CDR3 has 15 amino acids. The germline V gene has CDR1 SGHRS and CDR2 YFSETQ. With V trimmed by 0 bases and J by 2 bases, 0 bases remained unmatched. CDR3 in DNA: TGCGCCAGCAGCTTGGACAGGGGGCCTGGAAACACCATATATTTT. It specifies CASSLDRGPGNTIYF.

The rearrangement uses TRBV19 and TRBJ1-1, with a possible D match to TRBD1 (5 bases). The CDR3 length is 14 residues. Trimming shortened V by 6 bases and J by 5 bases, and 16 bases separated the two germline ends. The germline V gene encodes CDR1 LNHDA and CDR2 SQIVND (reference sequence). CDR3 residues: CASRQTAMGTEAFF. The CDR3 DNA sequence: TGTGCCAGTAGACAGACAGCTATGGGGACTGAAGCTTTCTTT.

The chain employs TRBV6-2 or TRBV6-3 and TRBJ2-1; possibly TRBD2 for D (6 bases). There are 15 residues in the CDR3. Between the trimmed V and J ends, which lost 5 bases and 2 bases, there was a span of 13 bases. The germline V gene has CDR1 MNHEY and CDR2 SVGEGT. In DNA, the CDR3 is TGTGCCAGCAGTCGACCGGGAGTCCCCTACAATGAGCAGTTCTTC. Its protein is CASSRPGVPYNEQFF.

The chain carries TRBV29-1 and TRBJ1-1, with 8 bases fitting TRBD1. From germline, CDR1 is SQVTM and CDR2 ANQGSEA. The CDR3 contains 14 residues. V dropped 7 bases and J dropped 5; count of bases not matched to a gene: 12. This CDR3 reads CSAGSQGARTEAFF. The CDR3 bases are TGCAGCGCTGGGTCCCAGGGGGCGCGAACTGAAGCTTTCTTT.

The CDR3 DNA reads as TGCAGCGGACAGAACAGGGGGGGCTCCTACAATGAGCAGTTCTTC. This gives the protein CSGQNRGGSYNEQFF. The chain recombines TRBV29-1 with TRBJ2-1; D is perhaps TRBD1 (8 bases). CDR1 SQVTM and CDR2 ANQGSEA come from the germline V gene. V was shortened by 7 bases and J by 0 bases, with 16 bases between the two germline ends. The CDR3 contains 15 residues.

The CDR3 nucleotides are TGTGCCAGCAGTGGGGGTAGCGGGACGAACACCGGGGAGCTGTTTTTT. Translation: CASSGGSGTNTGELFF. The J gene is TRBJ2-2, the V gene TRBV6-4; TRBD2 aligns across 8 bases. This CDR3 region has 16 residues. The junction had 4 bases not matched to a gene; V was cut back by 4 bases and J by 0 bases. CDR1 is MRHNA, CDR2 SNTAGT, per germline.

In DNA form, the CDR3 reads TGTGCCTGGAGTGCTCAGGCAGGGGCAATCTATGGCTACACCTTC. Translating it yields CAWSAQAGAIYGYTF. The chain links TRBV30 to TRBJ1-2; TRBD1 might be the D (6 bases). The CDR3 sequence is 15 residues long. Germline V CDR1 and CDR2: GTSNPN, SVGIG (reference sequence). With 1 base removed from V and 4 bases from J, the gap between germline ends came to 16 bases.

This clone was counted only a few times. This sequence joins TRBV19 and TRBJ1-1, with D hard to call. Trimming took off 5 bases at V and 2 bases at J, with 9 bases between the two ends. The CDR3 contains 13 residues. Germline lookup yields CDR1 LNHDA and CDR2 SQIVND (reference sequence). CDR3 protein: CASSLQTNTEAFF. The CDR3 DNA follows: TGTGCCAGTAGTCTCCAGACAAACACTGAAGCTTTCTTT.

The rearrangement uses TRBV7-9 and TRBJ2-2; 10 nucleotides agree with TRBD2. From germline, CDR1 is SEHNR and CDR2 FQNEAQ (reference sequence). The junction had 13 bases not matched to a gene; V was cut back by 5 bases and J by 1 base. There are 19 residues in the CDR3. The CDR3 DNA is TGTGCCAGCAGCCGCCGCATAAGCGGGGGGGGTCTGAACACCGGGGAGCTGTTTTTT. It yields the protein CASSRRISGGGLNTGELFF.

The rearrangement joins TRBV4-1 to TRBJ2-1, with TRBD2 identical over 9 bases. CDR1 MGHRA and CDR2 YSYEKL come from the germline V gene. The V and J ends lost 3 bases and 2 bases, in that order; junction bases with no gene match: 5. This CDR3 comprises 16 residues. The CDR3 sequence: CASSQRGGGAYNEQFF. CDR3 bases: TGCGCCAGCAGCCAGAGGGGCGGGGGGGCCTACAATGAGCAGTTCTTC.

The genes are TRBV5-6 and TRBJ1-6; D uncertain. This CDR3 is 13 amino acids long. V lost 4 bases and J lost 6, with 8 bases in between. Germline V gives CDR1 SGHDT, CDR2 YYEEEE. In DNA form, the CDR3 reads TGTGCCAGCAGCGCCTCGAGTAATTCACCCCTCCACTTT. This translates into CASSASSNSPLHF.

Only one count was recorded for this clone. V gene TRBV11-1 combines with J gene TRBJ2-7, with 7 bases lining up with TRBD2. This CDR3 is built from 15 residues. Germline CDR1 is SGHAT and CDR2 is FQDESV (reference sequence). Losses at the gene ends were 0 bases for V and 3 bases for J; bases not matched to a gene: 5. The CDR3 is CASSLALGGDYEQYV. The CDR3 region has the DNA TGTGCCAGCAGCTTAGCTTTGGGGGGGGACTACGAGCAGTACGTC.

Only one count was recorded for this clone. J is TRBJ1-5 and V is TRBV6-2 or TRBV6-3, with 11 bases matching TRBD1. Germline V gives CDR1 MNHEY, CDR2 SVGEGT. V trimming: 0 bases; J trimming: 9 bases; junction bases outside the gene matches: 7. This CDR3 is 16 amino acids long. The CDR3 loop is CASSYSGDRGTRPQHF. The CDR3 region has the DNA TGTGCCAGCAGTTACTCAGGGGACAGGGGGACGAGGCCCCAGCATTTT.